The sequence of this T cell receptor (beta chain) was determined in a study of blood T cell repertoires in COVID-19. The CDR3 sequence is 15 residues long. V gave up 3 bases and J gave up 3 bases, with 14 bases separating them. Germline V gives CDR1 SGHVS, CDR2 FNYEAQ. Per the authors' pipeline: Reference gene primer amplification in the assay estimated nucleated cell counts. Measured with immunoSEQ multiplex PCR; TCRdb has only the in-frame clones, and not every one. D and trimming come from the DNA, and the V and J calls and clone size come from that table. The table has around 25,000 clones, around 69% seen once; the top ten hold around 21%.

This chain joins TRBV7-6 and TRBJ2-5, with D possibly TRBD2 on 6 matching bases. This TCR derives from a human donor in a cohort sampled during active or convalescent COVID-19. Sequenced sample: peripheral blood. CDR3 coding DNA: TGTGCCAGCAGCTTGGCTGGGGGGAGAGAAGAGACCCAGTACTTC. Translated, it gives CASSLAGGREETQYF.